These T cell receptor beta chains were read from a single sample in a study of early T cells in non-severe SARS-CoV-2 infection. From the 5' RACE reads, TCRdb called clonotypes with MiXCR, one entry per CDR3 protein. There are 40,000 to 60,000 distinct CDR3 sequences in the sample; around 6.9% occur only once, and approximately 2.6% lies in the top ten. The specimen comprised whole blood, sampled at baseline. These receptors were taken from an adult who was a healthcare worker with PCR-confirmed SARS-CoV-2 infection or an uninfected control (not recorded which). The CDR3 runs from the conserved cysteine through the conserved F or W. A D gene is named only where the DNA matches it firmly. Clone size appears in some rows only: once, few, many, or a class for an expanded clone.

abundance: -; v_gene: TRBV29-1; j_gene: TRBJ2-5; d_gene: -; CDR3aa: CSVDSRAPFGWAQYF; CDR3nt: TGCAGCGTTGATAGCCGGGCCCCGTTCGGATGGGCCCAGTACTTC
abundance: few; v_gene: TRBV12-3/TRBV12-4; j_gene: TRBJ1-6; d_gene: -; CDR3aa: CASSLATSGDSPLHF; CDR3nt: TGTGCCAGCAGTTTAGCTACCTCAGGGGATTCACCCCTCCACTTT
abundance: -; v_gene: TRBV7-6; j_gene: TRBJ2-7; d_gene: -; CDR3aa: CASSLRPDYEQYF; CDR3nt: TGTGCCAGCAGCTTAAGGCCCGACTACGAGCAGTACTTC
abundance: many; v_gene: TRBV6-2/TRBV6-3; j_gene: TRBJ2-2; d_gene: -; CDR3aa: CASSETSHTGELFF; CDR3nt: TGTGCCAGCAGTGAGACATCACACACCGGGGAGCTGTTTTTT
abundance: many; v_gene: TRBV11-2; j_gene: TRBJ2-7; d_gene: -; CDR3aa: CASSRSEYYEQYF; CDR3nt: TGTGCCAGCAGCAGATCGGAATACTACGAGCAGTACTTC
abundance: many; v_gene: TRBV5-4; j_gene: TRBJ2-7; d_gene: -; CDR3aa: CASSKGLGHEQYF; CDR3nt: TGTGCCAGCAGCAAGGGGCTTGGTCACGAGCAGTACTTC
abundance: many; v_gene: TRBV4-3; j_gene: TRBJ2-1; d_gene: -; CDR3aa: CASSRVLGDEQFF; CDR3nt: TGCGCCAGCAGCCGGGTACTCGGGGATGAGCAGTTCTTC
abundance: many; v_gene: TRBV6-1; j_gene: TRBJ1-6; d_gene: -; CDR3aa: CASREYTGNSPLHF; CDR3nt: TGTGCCAGCAGAGAGTATACAGGAAATTCACCCCTCCACTTT
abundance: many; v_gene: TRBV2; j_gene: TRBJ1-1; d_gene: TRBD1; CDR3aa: CASSDLAGGPEAFF; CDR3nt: TGTGCCAGCAGTGATTTGGCAGGGGGCCCTGAAGCTTTCTTT
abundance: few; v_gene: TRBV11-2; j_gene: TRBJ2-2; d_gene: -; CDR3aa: CASSSRFGTNTGELFF; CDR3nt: TGTGCCAGCAGCTCCCGATTTGGGACGAACACCGGGGAGCTGTTTTTT
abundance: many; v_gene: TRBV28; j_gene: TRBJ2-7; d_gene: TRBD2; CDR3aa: CASSFPTSGGSTYEQYF; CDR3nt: TGTGCCAGCAGTTTTCCCACTAGCGGGGGAAGTACCTACGAGCAGTACTTC
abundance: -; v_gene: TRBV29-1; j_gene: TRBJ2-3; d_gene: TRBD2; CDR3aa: CSVRSGGITDTQYF; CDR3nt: TGCAGCGTCCGTAGCGGGGGGATTACAGATACGCAGTATTTT
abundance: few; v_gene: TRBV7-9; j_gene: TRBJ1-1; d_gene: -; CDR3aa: CASSLGRGYNTEAFF; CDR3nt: TGTGCCAGCAGCTTAGGCCGGGGCTACAACACTGAAGCTTTCTTT
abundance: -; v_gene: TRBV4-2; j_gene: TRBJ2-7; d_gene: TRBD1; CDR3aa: CASSHAGAVIQGATYEQYF; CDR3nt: TGTGCCAGCAGCCATGCTGGCGCCGTAATCCAGGGGGCCACCTACGAGCAGTACTTC
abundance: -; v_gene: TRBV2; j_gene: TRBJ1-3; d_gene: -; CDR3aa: CASSADSYSGNTIYF; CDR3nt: TGTGCCAGCAGTGCCGACTCATACTCTGGAAACACCATATATTTT
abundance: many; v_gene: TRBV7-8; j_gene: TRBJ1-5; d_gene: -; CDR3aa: CASSLHMMGNSNQPQHF; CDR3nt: TGTGCCAGCAGCTTACATATGATGGGGAATAGCAATCAGCCCCAGCATTTT
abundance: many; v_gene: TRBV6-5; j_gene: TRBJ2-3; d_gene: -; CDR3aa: CASRGTGGVLADTQYF; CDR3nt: TGTGCCAGCAGAGGCACAGGAGGGGTTCTGGCAGATACGCAGTATTTT
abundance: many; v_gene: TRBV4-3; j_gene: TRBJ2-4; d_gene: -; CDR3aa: CASSRGDRLAKNIQYF; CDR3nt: TGCGCCAGCAGCCGCGGCGACAGACTAGCCAAAAACATTCAGTACTTC
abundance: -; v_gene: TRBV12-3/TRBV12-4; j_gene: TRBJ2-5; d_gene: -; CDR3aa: CASSLNKLAADRQYF; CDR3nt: TGTGCCAGCAGTTTAAACAAGTTAGCGGCTGATCGACAGTACTTC
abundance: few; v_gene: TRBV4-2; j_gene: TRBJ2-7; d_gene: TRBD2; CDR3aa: CASSQSAGGYEQYF; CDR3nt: TGTGCCAGCAGCCAATCAGCGGGGGGCTACGAGCAGTACTTC
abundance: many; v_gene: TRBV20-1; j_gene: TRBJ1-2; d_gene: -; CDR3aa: CSASVSREPSLYGYTF; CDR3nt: TGCAGTGCTAGTGTGAGTAGGGAGCCGAGCCTCTATGGCTACACCTTC
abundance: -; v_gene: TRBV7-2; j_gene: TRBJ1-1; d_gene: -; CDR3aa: CASSLAAQGTEAFF; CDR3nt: TGTGCCAGCAGCTTAGCCGCACAGGGAACTGAAGCTTTCTTT